The T cell receptor beta chain under discussion was sequenced for a study of blood T cells in healthy people across ages. Then a second PCR, running roughly 6 to 11 cycles, was carried out with a sample-barcoded 5' primer and a J-beta primer mix. In TCRdb, the 5' RACE reads were re-called with MiXCR into one record per CDR3 protein. The sample holds 650,000 to 1,000,000 distinct CDR3 sequences, roughly 40% seen once. V was pared by 5 bases and J by 4 bases, with 14 bases between. Germline V gene data show CDR1 as SEHNR and CDR2 as FQNEAQ (reference sequence). CDR3 length equals 14 residues. This clonotype was observed a few times.

The source is a man between 18 and 29 years old in good health. Sequenced sample: blood. J is TRBJ2-5 and V is TRBV7-9; weak D call: TRBD2 (5 bases). In DNA form, the CDR3 reads TGTGCCAGCAGCCCGCTAGCCTCAACAGAGACCCAGTACTTC. Translated: CASSPLASTETQYF.